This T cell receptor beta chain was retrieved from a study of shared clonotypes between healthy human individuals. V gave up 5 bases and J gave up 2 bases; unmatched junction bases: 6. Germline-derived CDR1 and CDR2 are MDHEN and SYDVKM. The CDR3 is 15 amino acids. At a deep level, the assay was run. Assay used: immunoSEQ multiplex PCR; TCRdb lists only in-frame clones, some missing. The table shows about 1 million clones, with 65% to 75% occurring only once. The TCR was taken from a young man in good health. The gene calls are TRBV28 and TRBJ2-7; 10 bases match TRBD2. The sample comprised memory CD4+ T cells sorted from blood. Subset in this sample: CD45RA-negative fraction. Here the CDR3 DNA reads TGTGCCAGCAGTCCCGGACTAGCGGTGGCCTACGAGCAGTACTTC. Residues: CASSPGLAVAYEQYF.